The 13 T cell receptor beta chains given below trace back to one sample, sequenced in a study of blood T cells in healthy people across ages. The second PCR ran roughly 7 to 12 cycles with a sample-barcoded 5' primer and J-beta primers. MiXCR was run by TCRdb on the 5' RACE reads, yielding one entry per CDR3 protein. Counted here are 1.5 million or so distinct CDR3 sequences, 35% to 45% occurring once; the ten biggest clones make up more than 4%. The sequencing input was blood. These receptor sequences come from a woman between 18 and 29 years old in good health.

The rearrangement links TRBV2 to TRBJ2-7; D possibly corresponds to TRBD2 (6 bases). The V and J ends lost 11 bases and 3 bases respectively, with 14 bases between them. The CDR3 spans 12 residues. Germline CDR1 SNHLY, CDR2 FYNNEI. The CDR3 bases are TGTGCCCCTGGGGGGAGTTACTACGAGCAGTACTTC. It specifies CAPGGSYYEQYF. The full variable domain, rest sourced from reference TRBV2 and TRBJ2-7, is EPEVTQTPSHQVTQMGQEVILRCVPISNHLYFYWYRQILGQKVEFLVSFYNNEISEKSEIFDDQFSVERPDGSNFTLKIRSTKLEDSAMYFCAPGGSYYEQYFGPGTRLTVT.

The table lists this clonotype with a few counts. The V call is TRBV6-2 or TRBV6-3, the J call TRBJ2-5, with 8 bases aligning to TRBD2. This CDR3 spans 14 amino acids. Germline V gene data show CDR1 as MNHEY and CDR2 as SVGEGT. V was clipped by 4 bases and J by 10 bases; unmatched bases: 11. CDR3 protein: CASSSGTRPFFQYF. DNA of the CDR3: TGTGCCAGCAGTTCCGGGACTAGACCCTTTTTCCAGTACTTC.

The V and J genes are TRBV30 and TRBJ2-7, with TRBD2 as a possible D gene (7 bases). The J call may not be correct, given that the DNA end is closer to TRBJ2-4. CDR1 is GTSNPN, CDR2 SVGIG, per germline (reference sequence). This CDR3 has 14 amino acids. In DNA, the CDR3 is TGTGCCCTCGATTTCGGCGGGGGCCCGAACATTCAGTACTTC. Protein sequence: CALDFGGGPNIQYF.

Of note for this clonotype: Mismatch with germline at one junction end may stem from a read error. This chain uses TRBV27 with TRBJ1-1; tentative D call: TRBD1 (6 bases). This CDR3 is built from 14 residues. Germline values: CDR1 MNHEY, CDR2 SMNVEV (reference sequence). The CDR3 coding sequence is TGTGCCAACAGCCGCAGGACAGACTTCGGTGAAGCTTTTTTT. As protein: CANSRRTDFGEAFF.

The V gene is TRBV6-2 or TRBV6-3, the J gene TRBJ2-3; 14 nucleotides line up with TRBD2. This CDR3 has 17 residues. The germline gives CDR1 MNHEY, CDR2 SVGEGT. V lost 6 bases, J lost 7 bases, and 12 bases stayed unmatched. DNA for the CDR3: TGTGCCAGCAGCTCCTCCGGGACTAGCGGGAGTCGTCATACGCAGTATTTT. As protein: CASSSSGTSGSRHTQYF.

This clonotype was recorded a few times. CDR3 sequence: CATGQAISNQPQHF. CDR3 coding DNA: TGTGCCACCGGACAGGCGATTAGCAATCAGCCCCAGCATTTT. The chain employs TRBV10-3 and TRBJ1-5; 7 bases are shared with TRBD1. Trimming cost V 10 bases and J 0 bases; bases outside gene matches: 6. Per the germline V gene, CDR1 is ENHRY and CDR2 is SYGVKD. The CDR3 spans 14 residues.

The gene calls are TRBV12-3 or TRBV12-4 and TRBJ1-4; possible D gene TRBD1, 5 bases. The germline V and J ends were trimmed by 6 bases and 3 bases, with 14 bases remaining between them. The CDR3 covers 15 residues. The CDR3 nucleotides are TGTGCCAGCAGACTAAACACAGGCTCTAATGAAAAACTGTTTTTT. It yields the protein CASRLNTGSNEKLFF.

V and J are TRBV19 and TRBJ2-5, with D possibly being TRBD1 or TRBD2 (5 bases each). V lost 3 bases, J lost 1 base, and 9 bases lay in between. Germline V CDR1 and CDR2: LNHDA, SQIVND (reference sequence). This CDR3 contains 14 residues. The DNA for the CDR3 is TGTGCCAGTAGTATCGGGGCCCCCCAAGAGACCCAGTACTTC. As protein: CASSIGAPQETQYF.

This clonotype was observed a few times. CDR3 in DNA: TGTGCCAGCAACCCGCCGGCGCTCTATGGCTACACCTTC. Its protein is CASNPPALYGYTF. The V gene is TRBV6-2 or TRBV6-3, the J gene TRBJ1-2, with D hard to call. The CDR3 is made up of 13 amino acids. V lost 7 bases and J 4 bases, leaving 13 bases between the germline ends. The germline V gene encodes CDR1 MNHEY and CDR2 SVGEGT.

This clonotype appeared a few times. This may be a read error: a much more frequent sequence differs by one nucleotide. J is TRBJ1-4 and V is TRBV2; D is unclear. Deletions cut 6 bases from V and 7 bases from J, with 9 bases between. This CDR3 has 12 residues. Germline V gene data show CDR1 as SNHLY and CDR2 as FYNNEI. The CDR3 loop is CASRDEGEKLFF. The CDR3 nucleotides are TGTGCCAGCAGGGACGAGGGTGAAAAACTGTTTTTT.

The V gene is TRBV6-5, the J gene TRBJ1-4; D not certain. Trimming shortened V by 6 bases and J by 4 bases, and 6 bases separated the two germline ends. The CDR3 is 12 amino acids. Germline V lookup: CDR1 MNHEY, CDR2 SVGAGI. The CDR3: CASRRDNEKLFF. DNA of the CDR3: TGTGCCAGCAGAAGAGATAATGAAAAACTGTTTTTT.

The rearrangement links TRBV9 to TRBJ2-3; TRBD1 aligns across 7 bases. J lost 0 bases, V lost 0 bases, and 1 base had no gene match. Germline V gives CDR1 SGDLS, CDR2 YYNGEE. This CDR3 is 15 amino acids long. The CDR3 DNA sequence: TGTGCCAGCAGCGTAGTGGGACAGAGCACAGATACGCAGTATTTT. It yields the protein CASSVVGQSTDTQYF. Together with reference TRBV9 and TRBJ2-3, the CDR3 gives the full variable domain: DSGVTQTPKHLITATGQRVTLRCSPRSGDLSVYWYQQSLDQGLQFLIQYYNGEERAKGNILERFSAQQFPDLHSELNLSSLELGDSALYFCASSVVGQSTDTQYFGPGTRLTVL.

The sample holds a few counts of this clonotype. The chain uses TRBV5-6 and TRBJ1-2; D ambiguous. CDR1 and CDR2 (germline): SGHDT, YYEEEE. CDR3 length: 14 amino acids. Trimming cost V 3 bases and J 2 bases, with 11 bases left between them. The CDR3, as DNA: TGTGCCAGCAGCTCGGGTCGAGCGAACTATGGCTACACCTTC. It encodes CASSSGRANYGYTF.